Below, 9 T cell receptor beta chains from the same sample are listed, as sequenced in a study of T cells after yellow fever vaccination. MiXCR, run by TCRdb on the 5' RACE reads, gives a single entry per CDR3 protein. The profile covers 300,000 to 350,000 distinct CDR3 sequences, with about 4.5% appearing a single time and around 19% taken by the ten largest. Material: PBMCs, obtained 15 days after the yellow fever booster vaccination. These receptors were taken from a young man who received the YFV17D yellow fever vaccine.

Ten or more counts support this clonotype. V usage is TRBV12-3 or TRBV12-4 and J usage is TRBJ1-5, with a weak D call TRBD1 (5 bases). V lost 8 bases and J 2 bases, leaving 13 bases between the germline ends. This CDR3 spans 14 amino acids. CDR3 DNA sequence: TGTGCCAGCTCCCAGGGCCTGGGCAATCAGCCCCAGCATTTT. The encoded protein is CASSQGLGNQPQHF.

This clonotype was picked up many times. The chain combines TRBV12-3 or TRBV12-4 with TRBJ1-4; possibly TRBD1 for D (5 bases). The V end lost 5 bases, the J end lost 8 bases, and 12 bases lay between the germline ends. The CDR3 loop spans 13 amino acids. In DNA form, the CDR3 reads TGTGCCAGCAGTACTAGACAGACGGAAAAACTGTTTTTT. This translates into CASSTRQTEKLFF.

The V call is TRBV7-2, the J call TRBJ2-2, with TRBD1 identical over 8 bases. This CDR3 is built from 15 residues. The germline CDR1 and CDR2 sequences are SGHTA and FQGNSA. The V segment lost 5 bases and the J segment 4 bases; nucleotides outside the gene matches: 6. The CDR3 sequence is CASSADRAPTGELFF. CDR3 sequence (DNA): TGTGCCAGCAGCGCGGACAGGGCACCCACCGGGGAGCTGTTTTTT.

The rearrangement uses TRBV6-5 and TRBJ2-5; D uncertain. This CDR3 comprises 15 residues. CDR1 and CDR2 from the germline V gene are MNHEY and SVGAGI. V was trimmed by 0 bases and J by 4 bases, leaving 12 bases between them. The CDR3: CASSYSYTGAETQYF. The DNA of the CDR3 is TGTGCCAGCAGTTACTCGTACACCGGTGCAGAGACCCAGTACTTC.

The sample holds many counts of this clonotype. This chain's CDR3 is CASSLLQAEQFF. The CDR3 DNA reads TGTGCCAGCAGCCTCCTGCAGGCTGAGCAGTTCTTC. The V and J genes are TRBV12-3 or TRBV12-4 and TRBJ2-1; no firm D call. The germline V and J ends were trimmed by 6 bases and 9 bases, with 12 bases remaining between them. The length of the CDR3 is 12 residues.

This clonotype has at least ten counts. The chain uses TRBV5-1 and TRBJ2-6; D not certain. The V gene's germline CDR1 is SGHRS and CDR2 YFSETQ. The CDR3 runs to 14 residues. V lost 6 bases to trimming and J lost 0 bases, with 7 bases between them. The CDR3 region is CASNPISGANVLTF. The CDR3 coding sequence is TGCGCCAGCAACCCGATCTCTGGGGCCAACGTCCTGACTTTC.

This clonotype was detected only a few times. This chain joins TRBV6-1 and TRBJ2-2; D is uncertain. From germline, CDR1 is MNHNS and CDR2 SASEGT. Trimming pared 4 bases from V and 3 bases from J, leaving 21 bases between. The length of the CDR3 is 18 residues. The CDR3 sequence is CASSVLAGHGLDTGELFF. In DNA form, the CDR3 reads TGTGCCAGCAGTGTGCTGGCCGGTCATGGGCTGGACACCGGGGAGCTGTTTTTT.

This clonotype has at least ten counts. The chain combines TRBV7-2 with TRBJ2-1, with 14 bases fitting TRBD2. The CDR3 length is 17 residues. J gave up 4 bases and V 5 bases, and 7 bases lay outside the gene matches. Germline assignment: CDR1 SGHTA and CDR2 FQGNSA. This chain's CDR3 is CASSTRTSGGLYNEQFF. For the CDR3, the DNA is TGTGCCAGCAGCACCAGGACTAGCGGGGGGCTGTACAATGAGCAGTTCTTC.

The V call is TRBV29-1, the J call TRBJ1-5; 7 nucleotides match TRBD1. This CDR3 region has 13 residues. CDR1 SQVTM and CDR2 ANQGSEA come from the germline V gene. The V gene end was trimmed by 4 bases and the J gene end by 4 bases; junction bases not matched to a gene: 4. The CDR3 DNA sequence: TGCAGCGTTGTTGGGGACAGTAATCAGCCCCAGCATTTT. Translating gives CSVVGDSNQPQHF.